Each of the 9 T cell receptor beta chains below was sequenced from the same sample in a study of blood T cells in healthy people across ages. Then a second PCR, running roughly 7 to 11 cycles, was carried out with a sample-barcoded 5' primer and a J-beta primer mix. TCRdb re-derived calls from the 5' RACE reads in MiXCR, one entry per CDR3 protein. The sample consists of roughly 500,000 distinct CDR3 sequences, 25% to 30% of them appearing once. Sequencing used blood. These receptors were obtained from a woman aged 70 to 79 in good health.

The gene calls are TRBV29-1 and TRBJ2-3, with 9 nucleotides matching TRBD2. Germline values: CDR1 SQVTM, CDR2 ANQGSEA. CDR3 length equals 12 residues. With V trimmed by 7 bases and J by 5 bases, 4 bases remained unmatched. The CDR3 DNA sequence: TGCAGCGGAAGGACTAGCGAAGATACGCAGTATTTT. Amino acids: CSGRTSEDTQYF.

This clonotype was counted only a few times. The CDR3, as DNA: TGTGCCAGCTCATATTCTACAGGCGCGGATGGCTACACCTTC. Residues: CASSYSTGADGYTF. The V gene is TRBV18, the J gene TRBJ1-2, with D maybe TRBD1 (5 bases). The CDR3 runs to 14 residues. Trimming removed 5 bases from V and 6 bases from J, with 16 bases in between. CDR1 and CDR2 (germline): KGHSH, LQKENI.

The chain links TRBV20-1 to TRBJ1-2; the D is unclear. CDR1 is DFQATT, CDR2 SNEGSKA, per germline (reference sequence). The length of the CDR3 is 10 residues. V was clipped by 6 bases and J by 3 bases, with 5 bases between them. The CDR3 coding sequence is TGCAGTGCCCTTCACTATGGCTACACCTTC. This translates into CSALHYGYTF.

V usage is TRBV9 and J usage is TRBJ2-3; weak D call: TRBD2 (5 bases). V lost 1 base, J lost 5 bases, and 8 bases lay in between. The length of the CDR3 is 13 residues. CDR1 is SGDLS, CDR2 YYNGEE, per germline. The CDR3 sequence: CASSVLALDTQYF. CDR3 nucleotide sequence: TGTGCCAGCAGCGTACTAGCTCTAGATACGCAGTATTTT.

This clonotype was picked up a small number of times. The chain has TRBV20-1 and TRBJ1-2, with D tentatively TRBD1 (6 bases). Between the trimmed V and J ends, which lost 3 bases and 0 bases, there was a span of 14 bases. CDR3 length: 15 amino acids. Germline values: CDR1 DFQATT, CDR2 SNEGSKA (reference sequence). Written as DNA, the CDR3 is TGCAGTGCTAGTGGCGGGGGCTTATCTAACTATGGCTACACCTTC. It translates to CSASGGGLSNYGYTF.

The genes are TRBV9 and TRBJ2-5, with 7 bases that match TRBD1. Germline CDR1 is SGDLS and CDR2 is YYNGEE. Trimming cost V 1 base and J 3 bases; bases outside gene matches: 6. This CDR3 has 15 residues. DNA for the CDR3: TGTGCCAGCAGCGTATCGGAAGGGGGCAAAGAGACCCAGTACTTC. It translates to CASSVSEGGKETQYF.

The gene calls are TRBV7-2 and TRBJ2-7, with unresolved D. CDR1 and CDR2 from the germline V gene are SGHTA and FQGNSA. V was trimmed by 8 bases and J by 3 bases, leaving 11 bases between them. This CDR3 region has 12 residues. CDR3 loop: CASEGSDYEQYF. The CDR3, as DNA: TGTGCCAGCGAAGGATCGGACTACGAGCAGTACTTC.

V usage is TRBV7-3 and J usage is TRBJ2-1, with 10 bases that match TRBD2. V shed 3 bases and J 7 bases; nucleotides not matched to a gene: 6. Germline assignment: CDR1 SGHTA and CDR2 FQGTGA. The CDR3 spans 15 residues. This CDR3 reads CASSFQSGGANEQFF. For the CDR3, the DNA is TGTGCCAGCAGCTTTCAGAGCGGGGGGGCTAATGAGCAGTTCTTC.

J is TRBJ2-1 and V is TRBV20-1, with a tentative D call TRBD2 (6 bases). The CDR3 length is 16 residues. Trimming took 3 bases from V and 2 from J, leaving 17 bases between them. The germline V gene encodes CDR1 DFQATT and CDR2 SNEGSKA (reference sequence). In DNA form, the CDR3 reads TGCAGTGCTAGGACTACAGCTGCGGGGACCTACAATGAGCAGTTCTTC. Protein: CSARTTAAGTYNEQFF.